This T cell receptor beta chain was sequenced for a study of CXCR3-negative and CXCR3-positive naive CD8 T cells. General study points: In CXCR3-positive naive cells, the TRB CDR3s were more hydrophobic than in CXCR3-negative naive cells.

UMI labels and 5' RACE were used to prepare the TRB cDNA libraries. TCRdb re-analyzed the 5' RACE reads; it lists each CDR3 protein once, without DNA. Recorded for this sample: more than 100,000 distinct CDR3 sequences. Germline V gene sequence: CDR1 MGHDK, CDR2 SYGVNS. This CDR3 contains 15 residues. With respect to this clonotype: Its specificity is not known.

V usage is TRBV25-1 and J usage is TRBJ2-6. The receptor was isolated from a human donor in good health. Some clones in this sample may be carry-over from other donors' samples. The sequenced material came from naive CXCR3+ CD8+ T cells from blood. The subset denotes: CD45RO-CCR7+CD27+CD95- naive CD8+ T cells expressing CXCR3 (TNR3+). This CDR3 is CASSEIDSGANVLTF.